This is a list of T cell receptor beta chains from one sample in a study of preoperative IRX-2 immunotherapy in early breast cancer. Generated by immunoSEQ multiplex PCR, the TCRdb table keeps only in-frame clones and is missing some. The table records over 20,000 clones, roughly four fifths of them present only once. The sequences come from lymph node tissue, collected after IRX-2 immunotherapy. These receptors all come from a human donor with breast cancer. CDR3s include the opening cysteine and the closing phenylalanine or tryptophan.

TRBJ1-1 TRBV29-1 CSVNYLPGANTEAFF
TRBJ1-1 TRBV5-1 CASSLSQIMNTEAFF
TRBJ1-4 TRBV19 CASSIGQGQGFNEKLFF
TRBJ1-4 TRBV18 CASSGQATNEKLFF
TRBJ1-4 TRBV25-1 CASSDRGQGATNEKLFF
TRBJ2-5 TRBV6-8 CASSYAGHVRGGETQYF
TRBJ1-5 TRBV12-5 CASTTGQGRVQPQHF
TRBJ1-1 TRBV5-1 CASSYDRMNTEAFF
TRBJ2-1 TRBV15 CATSRDLAGFLTHEQFF
TRBJ2-1 TRBV1 CASSQEGQKQFF
TRBJ2-2 TRBV5-1 CASSLRGVGGELFF
TRBJ2-2 TRBV18 CASSSRGYPNTGELFF
TRBJ2-1 TRBV5-1 CASSLALTTNEQFF
TRBJ1-6 TRBV6-8 CASSYQEPGQNSPLHF
TRBJ2-1 TRBV19 CASSTRTPRSGFDNEQFF
TRBJ2-2 TRBV11-3 CASSPGTRDTGELFF
TRBJ1-2 TRBV30 CAWSVNSYGYTF
TRBJ2-5 TRBV6-8 CASSYDGFLGKTQYF
TRBJ2-5 TRBV5-1 CASSLGQAKRAQYF
TRBJ1-3 TRBV19 CASSRSGWGNTIYF
TRBJ2-4 TRBV15 CATNRISGKNIQYF
TRBJ1-1 TRBV18 CASSPPVRADTEAFF
TRBJ1-6 TRBV6-8 CASRRTVHNSPLHF
TRBJ1-3 TRBV29-1 CSVGSSGNTIYF
TRBJ2-5 TRBV12-5 CASGLPGQETQYF
TRBJ2-7 TRBV19 CASSNVYEQYF
TRBJ1-1 TRBV11-3 CASSSTPGEGTEAFF
TRBJ1-6 TRBV28 CASSLWQRSLHF
TRBJ2-1 TRBV11-3 CASNPDRANDEQFF
TRBJ1-2 TRBV7-7 CASSLAAGGGYGYTF
TRBJ2-7 TRBV14 CASSSDRGLYEQYF
TRBJ1-1 TRBV19 CASYRTGGMNTEAFF
TRBJ1-2 TRBV6-1 CASSEGNTRSEGTF
TRBJ2-4 TRBV18 CASSPRLTSGGRLAKNIQYF
TRBJ1-4 TRBV6-8 CASRGTSNEKLFF
TRBJ1-5 TRBV29-1 CSVEGGGNQPQHF